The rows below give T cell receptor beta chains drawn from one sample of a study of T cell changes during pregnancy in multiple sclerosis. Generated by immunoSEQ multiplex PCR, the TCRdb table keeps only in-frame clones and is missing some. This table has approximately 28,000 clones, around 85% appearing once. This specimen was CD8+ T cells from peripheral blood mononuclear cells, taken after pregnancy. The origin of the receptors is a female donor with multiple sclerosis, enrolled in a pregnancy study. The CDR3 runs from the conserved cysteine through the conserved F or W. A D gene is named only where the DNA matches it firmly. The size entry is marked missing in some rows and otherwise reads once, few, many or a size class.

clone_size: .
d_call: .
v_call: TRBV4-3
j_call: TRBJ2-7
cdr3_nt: TGCGCCAGCAGCCAAGGACAGAACTACGAGCAGTACTTC
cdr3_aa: CASSQGQNYEQYF

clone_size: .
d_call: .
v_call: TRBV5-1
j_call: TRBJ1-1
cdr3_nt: TGCGCCAGCAAGACGACAGGTCAGGCTGAAGCTTTCTTT
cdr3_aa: CASKTTGQAEAFF

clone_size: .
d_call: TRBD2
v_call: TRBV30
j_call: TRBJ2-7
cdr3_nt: TGTGCCTGGACTGGACCGGGACGGGGGGGCTACGAGCAGTACTTC
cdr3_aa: CAWTGPGRGGYEQYF

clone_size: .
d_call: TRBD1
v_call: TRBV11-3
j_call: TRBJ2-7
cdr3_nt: TGTGCCAGCACTCGACCCGGGACAGGGGGCCACGAGCAGTACTTC
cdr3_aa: CASTRPGTGGHEQYF

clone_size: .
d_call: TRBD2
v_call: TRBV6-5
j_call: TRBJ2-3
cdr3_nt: TGTGCCAGCTCGGGGGGGGGATATGCAGATACGCAGTATTTT
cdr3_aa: CASSGGGYADTQYF

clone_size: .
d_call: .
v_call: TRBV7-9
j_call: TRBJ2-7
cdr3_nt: TGTGCCAGCAGCTTATCAAGACAAGCCGACGGTGAGCAGTACTTC
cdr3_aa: CASSLSRQADGEQYF

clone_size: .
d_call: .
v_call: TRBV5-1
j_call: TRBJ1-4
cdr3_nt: TGCGCCAGCAGCCCGACGCTGGCAGGGGAGAGGGCTAATGAAAAACTGTTTTTT
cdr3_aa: CASSPTLAGERANEKLFF

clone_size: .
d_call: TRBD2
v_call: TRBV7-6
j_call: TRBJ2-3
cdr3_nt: TGTGCCAGCAGCCTACAACTTAGCGGGGGGGAGGGCGATACGCAGTATTTT
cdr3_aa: CASSLQLSGGEGDTQYF

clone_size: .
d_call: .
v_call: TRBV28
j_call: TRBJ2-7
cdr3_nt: TGTGCCAGCAGTTTCGCCGGACTCTCCTACGAGCAGTACTTC
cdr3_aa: CASSFAGLSYEQYF

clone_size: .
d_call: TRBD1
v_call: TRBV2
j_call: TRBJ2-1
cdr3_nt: TGTGCCATTGACCGGGGCTTAGGGGGCCATGAGCAGTTCTTC
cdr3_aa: CAIDRGLGGHEQFF

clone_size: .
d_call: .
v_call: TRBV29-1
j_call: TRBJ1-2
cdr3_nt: TGCAGCGTTACGACAGGACTTCAGTATGGCTACACCTTC
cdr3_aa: CSVTTGLQYGYTF

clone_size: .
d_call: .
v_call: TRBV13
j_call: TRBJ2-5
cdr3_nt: TGTGCCAGCAGCTTAGTGGGGCTTCTGTACCAAGAGACCCAGTACTTC
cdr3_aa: CASSLVGLLYQETQYF

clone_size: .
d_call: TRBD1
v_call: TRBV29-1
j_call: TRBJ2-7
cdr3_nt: TGCAGCGTTATGACAGGGGGCACCTACGAGCAGTACTTC
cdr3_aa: CSVMTGGTYEQYF

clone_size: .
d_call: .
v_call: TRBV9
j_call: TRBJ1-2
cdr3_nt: TGTGCCAGCAGCGTAGAGGGGGGGGTCCCTGGCGCCTACACCTTC
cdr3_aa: CASSVEGGVPGAYTF

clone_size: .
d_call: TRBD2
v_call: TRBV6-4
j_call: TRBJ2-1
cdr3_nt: TGTGCCAGCAGTGAGATGCGGGGGGGCTCGGGAGAGCAGTTCTTC
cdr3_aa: CASSEMRGGSGEQFF

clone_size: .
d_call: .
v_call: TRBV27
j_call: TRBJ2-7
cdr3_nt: TGTGCCAGCAGTTTATCCCCGCTGGCCGAGCAGTACTTC
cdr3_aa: CASSLSPLAEQYF

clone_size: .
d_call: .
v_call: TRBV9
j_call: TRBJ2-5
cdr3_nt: TGTGCCAGCAGCTTCTCCGGACAACACCAAGAGACCCAGTACTTC
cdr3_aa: CASSFSGQHQETQYF

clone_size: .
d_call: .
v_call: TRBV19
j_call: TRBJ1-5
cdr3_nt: TGTGCCAGTAGTGCCCCTCGGGGGGGAGATCAGCCCCAGCATTTT
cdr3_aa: CASSAPRGGDQPQHF

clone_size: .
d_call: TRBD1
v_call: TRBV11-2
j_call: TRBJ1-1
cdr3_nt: TGTGCCAGCAGCCCGACGACAGGGTTGAACACTGAAGCTTTCTTT
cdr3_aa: CASSPTTGLNTEAFF

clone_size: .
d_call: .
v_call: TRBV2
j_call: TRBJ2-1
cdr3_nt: TGTGCCAGCAGTGGACAGTGGGAGTTCTTC
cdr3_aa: CASSGQWEFF

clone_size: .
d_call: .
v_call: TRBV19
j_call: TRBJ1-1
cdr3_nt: TGTGCCAGTAGGCCCCGACAGGTAATGAACACTGAAGCTTTCTTT
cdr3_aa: CASRPRQVMNTEAFF

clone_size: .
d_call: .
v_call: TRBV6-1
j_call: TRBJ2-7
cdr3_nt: TGTGCCAGCAGTGAGGGGCCCGCCTACGAGCAGTACTTC
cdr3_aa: CASSEGPAYEQYF

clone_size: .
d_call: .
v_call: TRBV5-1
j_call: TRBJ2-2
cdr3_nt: TGCGCCAGCTTTGGAGACTCTCCCGGGGAGCTGTTTTTT
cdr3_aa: CASFGDSPGELFF

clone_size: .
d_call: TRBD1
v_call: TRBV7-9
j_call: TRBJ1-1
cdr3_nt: TGTGCCAGCAGCTTAGCGTTAGGGGGCAGGACTGAAGCTTTCTTT
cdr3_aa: CASSLALGGRTEAFF

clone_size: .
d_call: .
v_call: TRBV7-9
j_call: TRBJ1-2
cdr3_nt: TGTGCCAGCAGCTTATCGCTAGGCCCGAATGGCTACACCTTC
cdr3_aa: CASSLSLGPNGYTF

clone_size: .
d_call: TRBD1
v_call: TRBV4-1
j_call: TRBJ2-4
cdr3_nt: TGCGCCAGCAGCCCTCGGACAGGGGAATTGGTCAAAAACATTCAGTACTTC
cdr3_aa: CASSPRTGELVKNIQYF

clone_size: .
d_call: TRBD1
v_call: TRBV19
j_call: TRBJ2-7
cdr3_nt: TGTGCCAGTAGTATCGGGTGGAGGACAGGCTACGAGCAGTACTTC
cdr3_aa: CASSIGWRTGYEQYF

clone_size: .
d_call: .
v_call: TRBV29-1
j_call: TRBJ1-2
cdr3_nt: TGCAGCGTTGAAGATGGGAGGGGGGGCTACACCTTC
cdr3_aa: CSVEDGRGGYTF

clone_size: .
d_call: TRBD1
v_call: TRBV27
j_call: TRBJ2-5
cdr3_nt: TGTGCCAGCCGATTCACAGGGGGAGAAGAGACCCAGTACTTC
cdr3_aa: CASRFTGGEETQYF

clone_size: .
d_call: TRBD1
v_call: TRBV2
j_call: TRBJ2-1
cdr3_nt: TGTGCCAGCCCGGGACAGGGGATTAGGGATGAGCAGTTCTTC
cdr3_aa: CASPGQGIRDEQFF

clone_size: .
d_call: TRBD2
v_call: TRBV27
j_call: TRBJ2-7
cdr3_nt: TGTGCCAGCAGGGCTAGCGGGGGGCCAAACGAGCAGTACTTC
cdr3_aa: CASRASGGPNEQYF

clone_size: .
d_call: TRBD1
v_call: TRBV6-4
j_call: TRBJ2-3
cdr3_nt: TGTGCCAGCAGTGAGTCCGGGACAGGGGGGCCAGATACGCAGTATTTT
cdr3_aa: CASSESGTGGPDTQYF

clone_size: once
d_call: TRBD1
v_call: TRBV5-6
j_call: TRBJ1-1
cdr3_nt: TGTGCCAGCAGCCTGAGGGACAGGGCCCGGAACACTGAAGCTTTCTTT
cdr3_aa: CASSLRDRARNTEAFF

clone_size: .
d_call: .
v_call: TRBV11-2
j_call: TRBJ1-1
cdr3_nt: TGTGCCAGCAGCTTAGAGGGGGGTAGGAACACTGAAGCTTTCTTT
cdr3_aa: CASSLEGGRNTEAFF

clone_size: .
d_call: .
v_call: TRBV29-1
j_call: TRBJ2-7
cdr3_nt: TGCAGCGTTGTCGGGGACTTTTCCTACGAGCAGTACTTC
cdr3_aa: CSVVGDFSYEQYF

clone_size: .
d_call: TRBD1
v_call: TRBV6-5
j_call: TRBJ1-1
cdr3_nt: TGTGCCAGCAGACCCGGACAGGGGATGAACACTGAAGCTTTCTTT
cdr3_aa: CASRPGQGMNTEAFF

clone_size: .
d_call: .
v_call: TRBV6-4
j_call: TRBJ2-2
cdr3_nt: TGTGCCAGCAGTGACTCGGGAGAAGGGCCCACCGGGGAGCTGTTTTTT
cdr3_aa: CASSDSGEGPTGELFF

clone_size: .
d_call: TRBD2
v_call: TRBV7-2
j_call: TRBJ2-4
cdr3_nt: TGTGCCAGCAGCTTAGCACTAGCGGTGTGGAACATTCAGTACTTC
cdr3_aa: CASSLALAVWNIQYF

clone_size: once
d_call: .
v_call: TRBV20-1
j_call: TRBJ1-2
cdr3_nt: TGCAGTGCTAGGCAGAACTATGGCTACACCTTC
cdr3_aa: CSARQNYGYTF